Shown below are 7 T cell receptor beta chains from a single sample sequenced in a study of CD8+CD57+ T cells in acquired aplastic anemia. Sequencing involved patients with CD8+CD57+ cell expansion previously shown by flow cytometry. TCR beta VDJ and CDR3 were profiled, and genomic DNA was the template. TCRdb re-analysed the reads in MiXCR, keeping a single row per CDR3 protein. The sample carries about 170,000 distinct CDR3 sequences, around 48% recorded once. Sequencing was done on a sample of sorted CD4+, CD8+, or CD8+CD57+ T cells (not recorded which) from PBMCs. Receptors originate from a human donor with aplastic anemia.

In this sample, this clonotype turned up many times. Here the CDR3 DNA reads TGTGCCATCAGTGAGTTCCGGGGGGCGCGTCAGCCCCAGCATTTT. Protein sequence: CAISEFRGARQPQHF. The chain links TRBV10-3 to TRBJ1-5; TRBD1 might be the D (6 bases). Between the trimmed V and J ends, which lost 1 base and 6 bases, there was a span of 13 bases. Germline-derived CDR1 and CDR2 are ENHRY and SYGVKD. The CDR3 has 15 residues.

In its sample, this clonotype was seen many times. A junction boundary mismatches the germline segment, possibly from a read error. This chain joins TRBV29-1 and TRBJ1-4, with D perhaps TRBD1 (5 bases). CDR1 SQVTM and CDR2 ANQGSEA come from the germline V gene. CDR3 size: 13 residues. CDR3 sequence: CSVTGVTSEKLFF. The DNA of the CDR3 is TGCAGCGTTACGGGGGTGACTAGTGAAAAACTGTTTTTT. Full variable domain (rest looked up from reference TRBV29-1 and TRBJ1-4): SAVISQKPSRDICQRGTSLTIQCQVDSQVTMMFWYRQQPGQSLTLIATANQGSEATYESGFVIDKFPISRPNLTFSTLTVSNMSPEDSSIYLCSVTGVTSEKLFFGSGTQLSVL.

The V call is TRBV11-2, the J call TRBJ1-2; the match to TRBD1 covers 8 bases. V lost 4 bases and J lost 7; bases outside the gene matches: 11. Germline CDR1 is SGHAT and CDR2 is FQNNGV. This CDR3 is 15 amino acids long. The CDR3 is CASSSGLDRVSGYTF. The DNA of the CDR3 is TGTGCCAGCAGCTCAGGGTTGGACAGGGTCTCTGGCTACACCTTC.

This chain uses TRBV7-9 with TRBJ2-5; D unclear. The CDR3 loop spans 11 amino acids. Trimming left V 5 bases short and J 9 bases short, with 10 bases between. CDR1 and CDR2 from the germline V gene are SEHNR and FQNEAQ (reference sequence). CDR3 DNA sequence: TGTGCCAGCAGCCTTAGTTGGGCCCAGTACTTC. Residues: CASSLSWAQYF. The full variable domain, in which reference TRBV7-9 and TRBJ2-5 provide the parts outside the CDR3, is DTGVSQNPRHKITKRGQNVTFRCDPISEHNRLYWYRQTLGQGPEFLTYFQNEAQLEKSRLLSDRFSAERPKGSFSTLEIQRTEQGDSAMYLCASSLSWAQYFGPGTRLLVL.

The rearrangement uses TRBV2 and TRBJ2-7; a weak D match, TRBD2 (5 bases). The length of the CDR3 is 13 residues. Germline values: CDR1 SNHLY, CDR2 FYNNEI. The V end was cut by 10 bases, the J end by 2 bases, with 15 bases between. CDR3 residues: CATLRGLPYEQYF. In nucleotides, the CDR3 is TGTGCCACCCTCCGAGGGCTACCCTACGAGCAGTACTTC.

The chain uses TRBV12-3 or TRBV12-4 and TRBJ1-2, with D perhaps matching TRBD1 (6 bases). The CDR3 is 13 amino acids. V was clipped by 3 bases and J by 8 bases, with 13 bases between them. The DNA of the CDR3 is TGTGCCAGCAGTTTCGGCAGGGGCAGCGGCTACACCTTC. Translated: CASSFGRGSGYTF.

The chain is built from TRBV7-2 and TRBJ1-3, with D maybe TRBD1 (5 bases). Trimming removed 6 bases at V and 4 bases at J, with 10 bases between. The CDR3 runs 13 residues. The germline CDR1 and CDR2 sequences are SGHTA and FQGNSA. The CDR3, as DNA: TGTGCCAGCAGGGGGGGTGGAGGAAACACCATATATTTT. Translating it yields CASRGGGGNTIYF.